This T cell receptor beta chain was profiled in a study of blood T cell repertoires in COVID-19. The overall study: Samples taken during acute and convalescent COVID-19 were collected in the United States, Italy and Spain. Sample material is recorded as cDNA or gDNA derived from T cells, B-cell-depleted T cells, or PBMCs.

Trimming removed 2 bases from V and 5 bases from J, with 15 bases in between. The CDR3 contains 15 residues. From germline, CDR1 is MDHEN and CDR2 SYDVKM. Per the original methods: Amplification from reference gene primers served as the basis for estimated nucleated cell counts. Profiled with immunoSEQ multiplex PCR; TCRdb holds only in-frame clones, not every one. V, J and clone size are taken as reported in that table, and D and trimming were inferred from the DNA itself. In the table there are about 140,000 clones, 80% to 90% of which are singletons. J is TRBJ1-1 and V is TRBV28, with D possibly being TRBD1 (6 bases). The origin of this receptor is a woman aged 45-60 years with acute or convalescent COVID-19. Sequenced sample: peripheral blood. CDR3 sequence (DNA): TGTGCCAGCAGTTTAAACCCAGGGGCTAGAACTGAAGCTTTCTTT. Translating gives CASSLNPGARTEAFF.